These 23 T cell receptor beta chains were all obtained from the same sample, sequenced in a study of cytomegalovirus exposure and HLA in healthy donors (dated by TCRdb to about 2017). The library was produced with the immunoSEQ multiplex PCR assay. For the multiplex PCR, a mixture combining 60 forward primers for TCR Vbeta segments and 13 reverse primers for TCR Jbeta segments was used. In TCRdb, the immuneACCESS table is reduced to in-frame sequences with V and J assigned. These tables do not hold every clone; where another copy was compared, an unresolved V gene accounts for under half, and the others remain unexplained. The sample table shows fewer than 110,000 clones, and about 71% are seen once. Roughly 3.3% of the sample belongs to the ten largest clones. Sequencing was performed on PBMCs. These receptors all stem from a woman in her forties or fifties in good health and CMV-seronegative.

This clone was observed once. The rearrangement links TRBV19 to TRBJ2-5, with 8 nucleotides matching TRBD2. Trimming cost V 3 bases and J 4 bases; bases outside gene matches: 4. This CDR3 comprises 14 residues. Germline lookup yields CDR1 LNHDA and CDR2 SQIVND (reference sequence). In nucleotides, the CDR3 is TGTGCCAGTAGTATCTCGGGGGGGCGAGAGACCCAGTACTTC. It encodes CASSISGGRETQYF.

This clone was found a few times. The gene calls are TRBV11-3 and TRBJ2-1; D is perhaps TRBD2 (5 bases). The CDR3 totals 18 residues. V was shortened by 0 bases and J by 7 bases, with 22 bases between the two germline ends. From germline, CDR1 is SGHNT and CDR2 YENEEA. For the CDR3, the DNA is TGTGCCAGCAGCTTAGATCTGGTCCCCGTCCTAGCAGCTAATGAGCAGTTCTTC. As protein: CASSLDLVPVLAANEQFF.

This clone was observed a few times. It differs at one base from a far larger clone, so likely a read error. The same CDR3 also results from other DNA sequences found in this sample. The gene calls are TRBV6-4 and TRBJ2-3; 10 positions match TRBD2. Germline values: CDR1 MRHNA, CDR2 SNTAGT. The CDR3 has 17 amino acids. Trimming cost V 0 bases and J 5 bases; bases outside gene matches: 8. CDR3 loop: CASSDSPSAGGRDTQYF. As DNA, the CDR3 is TGTGCCAGCAGTGACTCGCCGTCAGCGGGGGGGAGAGATACGCAGTATTTT.

In its sample, this clone was seen once. J is TRBJ2-3 and V is TRBV27, with TRBD2 as a possible D gene (6 bases). The germline V and J ends were trimmed by 1 base and 2 bases, with 10 bases remaining between them. Looked up from germline, CDR1 is MNHEY and CDR2 is SMNVEV (reference sequence). CDR3 length: 15 residues. This CDR3 is CASSLLASATDTQYF. CDR3 in DNA: TGTGCCAGCAGTTTATTGGCTAGCGCCACAGATACGCAGTATTTT.

The J gene is TRBJ2-7, the V gene TRBV28; 7 bases are shared with TRBD1. The CDR3 totals 14 residues. The V segment lost 5 bases and the J segment 2 bases; nucleotides outside the gene matches: 6. Germline lookup yields CDR1 MDHEN and CDR2 SYDVKM. This chain's CDR3 is CASSLRGSPYEQYF. Written as DNA, the CDR3 is TGTGCCAGCAGTCTCAGGGGGAGTCCCTACGAGCAGTACTTC. Combining the CDR3 with reference TRBV28 and TRBJ2-7 gives the whole variable domain DVKVTQSSRYLVKRTGEKVFLECVQDMDHENMFWYRQDPGLGLRLIYFSYDVKMKEKGDIPEGYSVSREKKERFSLILESASTNQTSMYLCASSLRGSPYEQYFGPGTRLTVT.

The CDR3, as DNA: TGCGCCAGCAGCTTGGATGGGGCTGGGGAGCAGTTCTTC. Translation gives CASSLDGAGEQFF. The chain employs TRBV5-1 and TRBJ2-1; possible D gene TRBD1, 5 bases. The CDR3 runs 13 residues. Trimming pared 0 bases from V and 10 bases from J, leaving 11 bases between. CDR1 is SGHRS, CDR2 YFSETQ, per germline. Full variable domain (remainder filled in from reference TRBV5-1 and TRBJ2-1): KAGVTQTPRYLIKTRGQQVTLSCSPISGHRSVSWYQQTPGQGLQFLFEYFSETQRNKGNFPGRFSGRQFSNSRSEMNVSTLELGDSALYLCASSLDGAGEQFFGPGTRLTVL.

The V call is TRBV6-1, the J call TRBJ1-2; possibly TRBD1 for D (6 bases). Germline V lookup: CDR1 MNHNS, CDR2 SASEGT. The CDR3 runs to 15 residues. V dropped 2 bases and J dropped 4 bases, with 14 bases sitting between them. CDR3 region: CASSETGQILYGYTF. The CDR3 coding sequence is TGTGCCAGCAGTGAAACAGGACAGATTCTCTATGGCTACACCTTC.

The rearrangement joins TRBV4-1 to TRBJ2-2, with D possibly matching TRBD1 (6 bases). The germline CDR1 and CDR2 sequences are MGHRA and YSYEKL. The CDR3 length is 18 residues. Trimming stripped 0 bases from V and 1 base from J, with 15 bases between. CDR3 DNA sequence: TGCGCCAGCAGCCAAGATGCGGATGCAGGGGTGAACACCGGGGAGCTGTTTTTT. Protein: CASSQDADAGVNTGELFF.

V and J are TRBV4-3 and TRBJ2-1; 9 bases fit TRBD2. This CDR3 is 17 amino acids long. V lost 4 bases, J lost 15 bases, and 22 bases stayed unmatched. Germline V lookup: CDR1 LGHNA, CDR2 YSLEER. CDR3 sequence (DNA): TGCGCCAGCAGCCCCCCCAGGTTCTATCTAGCGGGAAGGTGGTGGTTCTTC. This encodes CASSPPRFYLAGRWWFF.

J is TRBJ2-5 and V is TRBV7-6; D gene ambiguous. This CDR3 spans 15 amino acids. Germline V lookup: CDR1 SGHVS, CDR2 FNYEAQ. Deletions cut 1 base from V and 4 bases from J, with 13 bases between. This CDR3 is CASSLVTGSTETQYF. The CDR3, as DNA: TGTGCCAGCAGCTTAGTAACGGGTTCCACAGAGACCCAGTACTTC.

This chain connects TRBV28 to TRBJ2-7; a possible D gene is TRBD2 (5 bases). CDR1 and CDR2 from the germline V gene are MDHEN and SYDVKM. V was clipped by 6 bases and J by 4 bases, with 16 bases between them. The CDR3 totals 14 residues. The chain's CDR3 is CASRQTSPPYEQYF. CDR3 DNA: TGTGCCAGCAGGCAAACTAGTCCCCCATACGAGCAGTACTTC.

This clone was counted only a few times. V and J are TRBV28 and TRBJ1-2, with D perhaps TRBD1 (5 bases). The V end lost 4 bases, the J end lost 8 bases, and 11 bases lay between the germline ends. The CDR3 contains 12 residues. Looked up from germline, CDR1 is MDHEN and CDR2 is SYDVKM. The CDR3 nucleotides read TGTGCCAGCAGTTCCTCAGGGCTGGGCTACACCTTC. Encoded protein: CASSSSGLGYTF.

V gene TRBV5-1 combines with J gene TRBJ2-3; D is perhaps TRBD2 (5 bases). Germline CDR1 reads SGHRS; CDR2 reads YFSETQ. The CDR3 covers 12 residues. V was trimmed by 3 bases and J by 5 bases, leaving 7 bases between them. The DNA of the CDR3 is TGCGCCAGCAGCTACGGACTAGATACGCAGTATTTT. As protein: CASSYGLDTQYF.

The genes are TRBV5-1 and TRBJ2-7; D gene unclear. The germline V and J ends were trimmed by 4 bases and 4 bases, with 6 bases remaining between them. CDR3 length: 11 residues. In germline, CDR1 is SGHRS, CDR2 YFSETQ. CDR3 sequence: CASSPGYEQYF. The CDR3 DNA is TGCGCCAGCAGCCCCGGGTACGAGCAGTACTTC.

The V call is TRBV7-2, the J call TRBJ2-5, with 7 bases matching TRBD2. The CDR3 has 13 residues. The J segment lost 5 bases and the V segment lost 5 bases, leaving 5 bases of the junction unmatched. The germline CDR1 and CDR2 sequences are SGHTA and FQGNSA. The CDR3 region is CASSPGGGETQYF. Written as DNA, the CDR3 is TGTGCCAGCAGCCCCGGGGGAGGGGAGACCCAGTACTTC.

The chain employs TRBV9 and TRBJ2-7; D might be TRBD2 (6 bases). Germline CDR1 SGDLS, CDR2 YYNGEE. CDR3 length: 16 residues. V was pared by 0 bases and J by 2 bases, with 15 bases between. The CDR3, as DNA: TGTGCCAGCAGCGTAGTCGGGGGTTCGAGTCCCTACGAGCAGTACTTC. Protein sequence: CASSVVGGSSPYEQYF.

The chain recombines TRBV30 with TRBJ1-6; TRBD1 matches at 7 bases. This CDR3 region has 14 residues. Germline values: CDR1 GTSNPN, CDR2 SVGIG (reference sequence). V shed 3 bases and J 10 bases; nucleotides not matched to a gene: 9. The CDR3 reads CAWRHNRGESPLHF. DNA for the CDR3: TGTGCCTGGAGGCACAACAGGGGTGAGTCACCCCTCCACTTT.

The V gene is TRBV27, the J gene TRBJ2-1; D perhaps matches TRBD2 (6 bases). The germline gives CDR1 MNHEY, CDR2 SMNVEV (reference sequence). The CDR3 sequence is 14 residues long. Trimming stripped 5 bases from V and 10 bases from J, with 18 bases between. The CDR3 loop is CASSPPTSGAEQFF. The CDR3 DNA follows: TGTGCCAGCAGTCCCCCGACTAGTGGTGCCGAGCAGTTCTTC.

The chain couples TRBV10-3 to TRBJ2-1; 16 nucleotides align to TRBD2. With 6 bases clipped from V and 8 bases from J, the junction kept 7 bases outside the gene matches. Germline-derived CDR1 and CDR2 are ENHRY and SYGVKD. The CDR3 length is 16 residues. The CDR3 sequence is CAIRGTSGRAWDEQFF. The CDR3 nucleotides read TGTGCCATCAGAGGGACTAGCGGGAGGGCCTGGGATGAGCAGTTCTTC.

This clone has a handful of counts. V and J are TRBV10-3 and TRBJ2-1, with TRBD2 matching over 13 bases. Per the germline V gene, CDR1 is ENHRY and CDR2 is SYGVKD. This CDR3 is built from 16 residues. J gave up 7 bases and V 0 bases, and 3 bases lay outside the gene matches. The CDR3 reads CAISESGLAGTNEQFF. CDR3 bases: TGTGCCATCAGTGAGTCGGGACTAGCGGGGACGAATGAGCAGTTCTTC.

The rearrangement joins TRBV12-5 to TRBJ2-7; a weak D match, TRBD2 (6 bases). V lost 1 base and J lost 3, with 13 bases in between. CDR3 length equals 15 residues. Germline lookup yields CDR1 LGHNT and CDR2 FRNRAP. This chain's CDR3 is CASGLAAGGVYEQYF. CDR3 DNA sequence: TGTGCTAGTGGTTTGGCTGCTGGCGGGGTCTACGAGCAGTACTTC.

The chain links TRBV5-4 to TRBJ1-1; 10 nucleotides align to TRBD1. The CDR3 loop spans 16 amino acids. Trimming at V came to 4 bases and at J to 1 base, leaving 7 bases not matched to a gene. The germline V gene encodes CDR1 SGHNT and CDR2 YYREEE (reference sequence). The DNA of the CDR3 is TGTGCCAGCAGCCCTCTCGGGACAGGGGCGAACACTGAAGCTTTCTTT. As protein: CASSPLGTGANTEAFF.

J is TRBJ2-3 and V is TRBV5-8; 9 bases match TRBD2. This CDR3 region has 17 residues. Trimming cost V 2 bases and J 0 bases; bases outside gene matches: 7. Germline CDR1 and CDR2: SGHTS and YDEGEE. The CDR3 region has the DNA TGTGCCAGCAGCTTATTAGCGGGAGCTCGAAGCACAGATACGCAGTATTTT. Its translation: CASSLLAGARSTDTQYF.